This passage covers 26 T cell receptor beta chains from one sample sequenced in a study of shared clonotypes between healthy human individuals. Using immunoSEQ multiplex PCR, the repertoire was profiled, and TCRdb retains in-frame clones only, with some absent. The sample lists about a million clones; roughly 80% were seen once. Sequenced material: memory CD4+ T cells from PBMCs. Subset reported: CD45RA-negative fraction. These receptor sequences come from a man aged 18-30 years in good health. Some clones in this sample may be carry-over from other donors' samples.

The J gene is TRBJ2-2, the V gene TRBV15; D is undetermined. Trimming left V 7 bases short and J 4 bases short, with 10 bases between. Germline CDR1 is LNHNV and CDR2 is YYDKDF (reference sequence). The length of the CDR3 is 13 residues. The CDR3 region is CATTFQFTGELFF. CDR3 coding DNA: TGTGCCACCACGTTCCAGTTCACCGGGGAGCTGTTTTTT.

This chain uses TRBV28 with TRBJ1-2; D perhaps matches TRBD1 (5 bases). There are 14 residues in the CDR3. V was cut by 6 bases and J by 0 bases, with 11 bases left in between. Germline values: CDR1 MDHEN, CDR2 SYDVKM. The CDR3 sequence: CASRLDRTNYGYTF. In DNA form, the CDR3 reads TGTGCCAGCAGATTAGACAGAACTAACTATGGCTACACCTTC.

The chain couples TRBV6-5 to TRBJ1-2; a weak D match, TRBD1 (5 bases). Trimming pared 6 bases from V and 4 bases from J, leaving 18 bases between. The V gene's germline CDR1 is MNHEY and CDR2 SVGAGI. The CDR3 totals 15 residues. CDR3 nucleotide sequence: TGTGCCAGCAGCCCCGCGGGCAGGGTGGGCTATGGCTACACCTTC. Translation gives CASSPAGRVGYGYTF.

The CDR3 region has the DNA TGCGCCAGCAGCGAAGACAGGACTTCCTACAATGAGCAGTTCTTC. Protein sequence: CASSEDRTSYNEQFF. J is TRBJ2-1 and V is TRBV5-1; tentative D call: TRBD1 (6 bases). CDR1 and CDR2 from the germline V gene are SGHRS and YFSETQ. The CDR3 spans 15 residues. V dropped 4 bases and J dropped 1 base, with 12 bases sitting between them.

CDR3 protein: CASSQEAVGYGYTF. CDR3 DNA sequence: TGCGCCAGCAGCCAAGAGGCGGTCGGCTATGGCTACACCTTC. The V gene is TRBV4-1, the J gene TRBJ1-2; D is uncertain. Germline CDR1 MGHRA, CDR2 YSYEKL. The CDR3 is made up of 14 amino acids. The V end was cut by 0 bases, the J end by 4 bases, with 9 bases between.

The table lists this clone with a few counts. The V and J genes are TRBV11-3 and TRBJ2-7; 7 positions match TRBD1. The CDR3 sequence is 15 residues long. The germline V gene has CDR1 SGHNT and CDR2 YENEEA. V lost 1 base and J lost 1; bases outside the gene matches: 4. CDR3 DNA sequence: TGTGCCAGCAGCTTAGGACAGGGTAGGTCCTACGAGCAGTACTTC. Protein sequence: CASSLGQGRSYEQYF.

V is TRBV28 and J is TRBJ1-2; 9 bases are shared with TRBD1. The CDR3 runs to 16 residues. Germline trimming cut 11 bases from V and 0 bases from J; bases unmatched to any gene: 13. CDR1 MDHEN and CDR2 SYDVKM come from the germline V gene. The CDR3 region has the DNA TGTGCCCATTCAGTAGGCGGGACAGGGACTAACTATGGCTACACCTTC. Its protein product is CAHSVGGTGTNYGYTF.

This clone has only a few counts. V and J are TRBV7-9 and TRBJ1-2; TRBD1 aligns across 7 bases. The CDR3 has 15 amino acids. Germline assignment: CDR1 SEHNR and CDR2 FQNEAQ (reference sequence). The V and J ends lost 1 base and 8 bases, in that order; junction bases with no gene match: 10. The CDR3 spells CASSLVGGGFDGYTF. The CDR3 nucleotides read TGTGCCAGCAGCTTAGTGGGAGGGGGCTTCGACGGCTACACCTTC.

The rearrangement uses TRBV27 and TRBJ1-2; D is possibly TRBD1 (6 bases). The germline V gene encodes CDR1 MNHEY and CDR2 SMNVEV (reference sequence). The CDR3 runs 14 residues. V lost 5 bases, J lost 4 bases, and 14 bases lay in between. The chain's CDR3 is CASSPRQAGYGYTF. DNA of the CDR3: TGTGCCAGCAGTCCCAGACAGGCTGGCTATGGCTACACCTTC.

The chain has TRBV5-1 and TRBJ1-1; 10 bases line up with TRBD1. Trimming removed 4 bases from V and 5 bases from J; junction bases left unmatched: 8. The CDR3 consists of 15 residues. CDR1 is SGHRS and CDR2 is YFSETQ in the germline V gene. This CDR3 is CASSPYDRGRTEAFF. The CDR3 DNA follows: TGCGCCAGCAGCCCGTATGACAGGGGGCGAACTGAAGCTTTCTTT.

CDR3 sequence reads: CASSPGQPAGPQHF. The CDR3 DNA reads TGTGCCAGCAGTCCCGGACAGCCCGCGGGGCCCCAGCATTTT. The chain has TRBV6-6 and TRBJ1-5; D possibly corresponds to TRBD1 (6 bases). Germline CDR1 is MNHNY and CDR2 is SVGAGI (reference sequence). The CDR3 consists of 14 residues. V was pared by 5 bases and J by 9 bases, with 17 bases between.

V and J are TRBV7-9 and TRBJ2-6; TRBD1 might be the D (6 bases). The CDR3 runs to 15 residues. V was shortened by 3 bases and J by 5 bases, with 11 bases between the two germline ends. Germline V gene data show CDR1 as SEHNR and CDR2 as FQNEAQ (reference sequence). The CDR3 here is CASSLDSLWANVLTF. Written as DNA, the CDR3 is TGTGCCAGCAGCTTGGACAGCCTCTGGGCCAACGTCCTGACTTTC.

This clone was seen ten or more times. The genes are TRBV2 and TRBJ1-6, with 8 bases that match TRBD1. From germline, CDR1 is SNHLY and CDR2 FYNNEI. There are 14 residues in the CDR3. With 6 bases clipped from V and 6 bases from J, the junction kept 4 bases outside the gene matches. In DNA form, the CDR3 reads TGTGCCAGCAGATCACAGGGGGTTAATTCACCCCTCCACTTT. This sequence encodes CASRSQGVNSPLHF.

Concerning this clone itself: Distinct nucleotide sequences in the sample also encode this CDR3. The genes are TRBV27 and TRBJ1-1; D remains ambiguous. Germline V CDR1 and CDR2: MNHEY, SMNVEV (reference sequence). Trimming left V 2 bases short and J 6 bases short, with 10 bases between. There are 13 residues in the CDR3. CDR3: CASSLRTGAEAFF. CDR3 DNA: TGTGCCAGCAGTTTAAGGACGGGAGCTGAAGCTTTCTTT.

This clone was recorded a few times. The V call is TRBV4-1, the J call TRBJ2-2, with 8 positions matching TRBD2. The CDR3 extends over 19 amino acids. J gave up 0 bases and V 1 base, and 10 bases lay outside the gene matches. Germline lookup yields CDR1 MGHRA and CDR2 YSYEKL. CDR3: CASSQVPSGGLSNTGELFF. DNA for the CDR3: TGCGCCAGCAGCCAAGTGCCCAGCGGGGGACTCTCGAACACCGGGGAGCTGTTTTTT.

The V gene is TRBV11-3, the J gene TRBJ1-1; TRBD1 aligns across 7 bases. V lost 5 bases and J lost 4; bases outside the gene matches: 19. The CDR3 runs to 18 residues. Per the germline V gene, CDR1 is SGHNT and CDR2 is YENEEA. The CDR3 region is CASSIPQGERWIFTEAFF. CDR3 bases: TGTGCCAGCAGCATTCCCCAGGGGGAGCGATGGATATTCACTGAAGCTTTCTTT.

This clone was detected only a few times. The V and J genes are TRBV28 and TRBJ1-1, with D uncertain. Germline assignment: CDR1 MDHEN and CDR2 SYDVKM. Between the trimmed V and J ends, which lost 2 bases and 11 bases, there was a span of 12 bases. This CDR3 contains 12 residues. CDR3 coding DNA: TGTGCCAGCAGTTTACAGCCTATTGGGGCTTTCTTT. As protein: CASSLQPIGAFF.

The J gene is TRBJ2-3, the V gene TRBV27; TRBD2 is a possible D gene (5 bases). The CDR3 covers 18 residues. In germline, CDR1 is MNHEY, CDR2 SMNVEV (reference sequence). Between the trimmed V and J ends, which lost 0 bases and 6 bases, there was a span of 22 bases. The DNA of the CDR3 is TGTGCCAGCAGTTTATCGATTCGGGCGGCCCCTCGAGGGGATACGCAGTATTTT. Residues: CASSLSIRAAPRGDTQYF.

The V gene is TRBV4-3, the J gene TRBJ1-1; the D is unclear. This CDR3 has 13 residues. Trimming took off 0 bases at V and 7 bases at J, with 9 bases between the two ends. The V gene's germline CDR1 is LGHNA and CDR2 YSLEER. The CDR3 loop reads CASSQDTRLEAFF. The CDR3 coding sequence is TGCGCCAGCAGCCAAGATACACGGCTTGAAGCTTTCTTT.

The V call is TRBV7-8, the J call TRBJ1-1, with unresolved D. CDR3 size: 14 residues. Germline CDR1 and CDR2: SGHVS and FQNEAQ. V gave up 0 bases and J gave up 6 bases, with 11 bases separating them. DNA of the CDR3: TGTGCCAGCAGCTTAGCTTCCGGTATCGCTGAAGCTTTCTTT. Amino acids: CASSLASGIAEAFF.

In its sample, this clone was seen a few times. This rearrangement joins TRBV27 to TRBJ2-7, with D possibly being TRBD2 (6 bases). Germline CDR1 MNHEY, CDR2 SMNVEV (reference sequence). This CDR3 is 17 amino acids long. V lost 4 bases to trimming and J lost 1 base, with 20 bases between them. The CDR3 DNA sequence: TGTGCCAGCAGTTCCTTATTGGCGGGGCTTCGTTCCTACGAGCAGTACTTC. Encoded protein: CASSSLLAGLRSYEQYF.

The chain couples TRBV7-2 to TRBJ2-5; D remains unclear. The length of the CDR3 is 14 residues. Germline assignment: CDR1 SGHTA and CDR2 FQGNSA. Trimming left V 0 bases short and J 1 base short, with 6 bases between. The CDR3 spells CASSLAVLQETQYF. Written as DNA, the CDR3 is TGTGCCAGCAGCTTAGCAGTTCTCCAAGAGACCCAGTACTTC.

At least ten counts were recorded for this clone. This chain uses TRBV7-6 with TRBJ2-1; TRBD2 aligns across 8 bases. V lost 5 bases and J lost 10; bases outside the gene matches: 7. This CDR3 is built from 13 residues. Germline-derived CDR1 and CDR2 are SGHVS and FNYEAQ. CDR3 sequence: CASSKLAAGEQFF. The CDR3 nucleotides read TGTGCCAGCAGCAAACTAGCGGCCGGGGAGCAGTTCTTC.

As concerns this clone: One base away lies a much larger clone, so this may be a sequencing read error. The chain recombines TRBV11-2 with TRBJ1-5, with D hard to call. This CDR3 is 12 amino acids long. Germline values: CDR1 SGHAT, CDR2 FQNNGV. Trimming cost V 0 bases and J 6 bases, with 3 bases left between them. DNA for the CDR3: TGTGCCAGCAGCTTAGAAGGTCAGCCCCAGCATTTT. The encoded protein is CASSLEGQPQHF.

This clone was observed a handful of times. The V and J genes are TRBV5-4 and TRBJ2-5, with D tentatively TRBD1 or TRBD2 (5 bases each). Germline V gene sequence: CDR1 SGHNT, CDR2 YYREEE (reference sequence). The CDR3 runs to 13 residues. Trimming left V 5 bases short and J 4 bases short, with 12 bases between. The CDR3 loop reads CASSYERGETQYF. DNA of the CDR3: TGTGCCAGCAGTTATGAGAGGGGAGAGACCCAGTACTTC.

A single count supports this clone. This same CDR3 is encoded by further DNA sequences in the sample. V is TRBV5-1 and J is TRBJ1-4; D call uncertain. The germline V gene encodes CDR1 SGHRS and CDR2 YFSETQ. This CDR3 is built from 14 residues. The V and J ends lost 2 bases and 5 bases respectively, with 10 bases between them. This CDR3 is CASSFGQPNEKLFF. The CDR3 nucleotides are TGCGCCAGCAGCTTTGGGCAGCCCAATGAAAAACTGTTTTTT.